This T cell receptor beta chain emerged from a study of cytomegalovirus exposure and HLA in healthy donors. Points from the study as a whole: Some V segments, TRBV6-2 and TRBV6-3 among them, were indistinguishable and were therefore excluded. Based on reports, TCR beta sequences accurately predicted HLA-A and HLA-B alleles for most subjects. Clonal expansion, a later analysis showed, was greater in HLA-associated TCR beta chains than in equally common others. An analysis that was carried out later associated 15,000 to 20,000 TCR beta sequences with HLA alleles at 0.05 false discovery rate.

After removal of 5 bases from V and 3 bases from J, the junction contained 4 bases not matched to a gene. This CDR3 comprises 13 residues. In germline, CDR1 is MNHEY, CDR2 SVGAGI. This clone was seen a few times. Its antigen is not identified. The PCR used 60 Vbeta and 13 Jbeta primers. Repertoires were generated with immunoSEQ multiplex PCR, while TCRdb's copy carries only in-frame clones and drops some. The repertoire includes around 150,000 clones, 70% to 80% of them detected once, and 2.1% sits in the top ten. The specimen sequenced was PBMCs. The TCR was taken from a man in his forties or fifties in good health and CMV-seronegative. The J gene is TRBJ2-7, the V gene TRBV6-5; 7 bases fit TRBD1. CDR3 residues: CASSPGQLYEQYF. CDR3 nucleotide sequence: TGTGCCAGCAGTCCGGGACAGCTCTACGAGCAGTACTTC.